The 21 T cell receptor beta chains listed next were all sequenced from one sample in a study of blood T cell repertoires in COVID-19. TCRdb's table, derived via immunoSEQ multiplex PCR, lists solely in-frame clones and lacks some. The sample holds approximately 500,000 clones, less than 90% seen once. Sequenced input: peripheral blood. These receptors were collected from a woman between 45 and 65 years old with COVID-19, enrolled during active disease.

The chain links TRBV30 to TRBJ1-2, with D unresolved. The CDR3 runs to 11 residues. V was clipped by 4 bases and J by 8 bases, with 11 bases between them. The germline V gene encodes CDR1 GTSNPN and CDR2 SVGIG (reference sequence). The CDR3 DNA is TGTGCCTGGACAGGCCTTGACGGCTACACCTTC. Protein: CAWTGLDGYTF.

The CDR3 reads CASSRSPGGTNQNEKLFF. The CDR3 region has the DNA TGCGCCAGCAGCCGATCTCCAGGCGGGACCAACCAGAATGAAAAACTGTTTTTT. The chain carries TRBV4-1 and TRBJ1-4, with D possibly being TRBD1 (5 bases). With 4 bases removed from V and 5 bases from J, the gap between germline ends came to 23 bases. The germline V gene has CDR1 MGHRA and CDR2 YSYEKL. This CDR3 has 18 amino acids.

This chain links TRBV2 with TRBJ1-1, with D possibly TRBD1 on 5 matching bases. Germline V lookup: CDR1 SNHLY, CDR2 FYNNEI. The CDR3 is 11 residues long. The ends were cut back, 5 bases at V and 6 bases at J, with 7 bases in the middle. The CDR3 nucleotides are TGTGCCAGCAGTTTAGGGGCTGAAGCTTTCTTT. It is translated as CASSLGAEAFF.

V gene TRBV27 combines with J gene TRBJ2-2; D gene unclear. Germline V gene sequence: CDR1 MNHEY, CDR2 SMNVEV (reference sequence). The ends were cut back, 2 bases at V and 5 bases at J, with 6 bases in the middle. This CDR3 has 13 amino acids. CDR3: CASSLPLTGELFF. CDR3 nucleotides: TGTGCCAGCAGTTTACCCTTAACCGGGGAGCTGTTTTTT.

The CDR3 nucleotides read TGCGCCAGCAGTGATGAGTTTAACTATGGCTACACCTTC. It is translated as CASSDEFNYGYTF. The genes are TRBV10-1 and TRBJ1-2; no clear D. The V end lost 3 bases, the J end lost 1 base, and 6 bases lay between the germline ends. Germline CDR1 and CDR2: WNHNN and SYGVQD (reference sequence). The CDR3 is 13 amino acids.

This clone was seen a single time. The V and J genes are TRBV11-1 and TRBJ1-2; D gene ambiguous. The V gene's germline CDR1 is SGHAT and CDR2 FQDESV (reference sequence). Trimming pared 1 base from V and 8 bases from J, leaving 11 bases between. The CDR3 loop spans 13 amino acids. Here the CDR3 DNA reads TGTGCCAGCAGCTTAGTTGGAGGGAGCGGCTACACCTTC. It specifies CASSLVGGSGYTF. Complete variable domain (other parts from reference TRBV11-1 and TRBJ1-2): EAEVAQSPRYKITEKSQAVAFWCDPISGHATLYWYRQILGQGPELLVQFQDESVVDDSQLPKDRFSAERLKGVDSTLKIQPAELGDSAMYLCASSLVGGSGYTFGSGTRLTVV.

The gene calls are TRBV9 and TRBJ2-7; a weak D match, TRBD2 (5 bases). This CDR3 is built from 14 residues. Trimming shortened V by 0 bases and J by 1 base, and 8 bases separated the two germline ends. Per the germline V gene, CDR1 is SGDLS and CDR2 is YYNGEE. This CDR3 reads CASSVEWRSYEQYF. The CDR3 coding sequence is TGTGCCAGCAGCGTAGAATGGAGGTCCTACGAGCAGTACTTC.

The chain uses TRBV15 and TRBJ2-3; D ambiguous. V dropped 0 bases and J dropped 2 bases, with 9 bases sitting between them. The CDR3 runs 15 residues. In germline, CDR1 is LNHNV, CDR2 YYDKDF (reference sequence). CDR3 DNA: TGTGCCACCAGCAGAGATCAGGCATTCACAGATACGCAGTATTTT. It encodes CATSRDQAFTDTQYF.

V usage is TRBV6-5 and J usage is TRBJ2-1, with D possibly matching TRBD2 (5 bases). CDR1 and CDR2 from the germline V gene are MNHEY and SVGAGI. With 10 bases removed from V and 8 bases from J, the gap between germline ends came to 18 bases. This CDR3 comprises 13 residues. DNA of the CDR3: TGTGCCACCCGGACTTTAGCTGGCGATGAGCAGTTCTTC. It specifies CATRTLAGDEQFF.

This rearrangement joins TRBV5-4 to TRBJ1-6; no clear D. Germline V gene sequence: CDR1 SGHNT, CDR2 YYREEE (reference sequence). V lost 5 bases to trimming and J lost 8 bases, with 8 bases between them. This CDR3 comprises 12 residues. The CDR3 DNA follows: TGTGCCAGCAGAATAGAATATTCACCCCTCCACTTT. It yields the protein CASRIEYSPLHF.

The chain joins TRBV4-2 to TRBJ2-7; D unresolved. The CDR3 has 16 amino acids. The germline gives CDR1 LGHNA, CDR2 YNFKEQ. Trimming removed 2 bases at V and 6 bases at J, with 20 bases between. The CDR3 loop is CASSQSLLGLGSEQYF. The CDR3 nucleotides are TGTGCCAGCAGCCAATCTCTTTTGGGCCTTGGGTCCGAGCAGTACTTC.

The CDR3 nucleotides read TGTGCCACCAGTGATTCCCCGGGACAGGGAGAAAACACTGAAGCTTTCTTT. Translated, it gives CATSDSPGQGENTEAFF. V is TRBV24-1 and J is TRBJ1-1, with 9 nucleotides matching TRBD1. Germline-derived CDR1 and CDR2 are KGHDR and SFDVKD. Trimming took 2 bases from V and 2 from J; bases not matched to a gene: 8. This CDR3 is 17 amino acids long.

CDR3 sequence reads: CSVGTEGYGYTF. The CDR3 region has the DNA TGCAGCGTCGGGACAGAGGGCTATGGCTACACCTTC. The rearrangement joins TRBV29-1 to TRBJ1-2; the match to TRBD1 covers 7 bases. This CDR3 has 12 residues. Germline V gives CDR1 SQVTM, CDR2 ANQGSEA. The V segment lost 6 bases and the J segment 4 bases; nucleotides outside the gene matches: 5.

The chain recombines TRBV6-5 with TRBJ2-5, with 12 positions matching TRBD2. V lost 4 bases to trimming and J lost 2 bases; unmatched junction nucleotides: 2. CDR1 and CDR2 from the germline V gene are MNHEY and SVGAGI. This CDR3 has 15 residues. This CDR3 reads CASSSSGGVQETQYF. CDR3 bases: TGTGCCAGCAGTTCTAGCGGGGGGGTACAAGAGACCCAGTACTTC.

This chain joins TRBV10-1 and TRBJ2-3; D gene ambiguous. Germline values: CDR1 WNHNN, CDR2 SYGVQD (reference sequence). The V end was cut by 6 bases, the J end by 0 bases, with 4 bases between. This CDR3 spans 12 amino acids. The CDR3 coding sequence is TGCGCCAGCAGCCAGAGCACAGATACGCAGTATTTT. Translating gives CASSQSTDTQYF.

In the case of this clone: This sample includes further DNA sequences coding for the same CDR3. The chain combines TRBV5-1 with TRBJ2-3; a weak D match, TRBD1 (6 bases). Trimming left V 0 bases short and J 4 bases short, with 9 bases between. This CDR3 is built from 14 residues. Germline V gene sequence: CDR1 SGHRS, CDR2 YFSETQ. The CDR3 region is CASSLVAGADTQYF. The DNA of the CDR3 is TGCGCCAGCAGCTTGGTCGCAGGGGCAGATACGCAGTATTTT.

The rearrangement joins TRBV3-1 (or the pseudogene TRBV3-2) to TRBJ1-2; TRBD1 aligns across 8 bases. The CDR3 consists of 15 residues. The V and J ends lost 2 bases and 5 bases, in that order; junction bases with no gene match: 7. Per the germline V gene, CDR1 is LGHDT and CDR2 is YNNKEL (reference sequence). The chain's CDR3 is CASSQRRGQGYGYTF. The CDR3 DNA is TGTGCCAGCAGCCAAAGGCGAGGACAGGGATATGGCTACACCTTC.

The chain recombines TRBV9 with TRBJ2-1; the D gene is possibly TRBD1 (6 bases). The V and J ends lost 4 bases and 7 bases respectively, with 9 bases between them. Germline V gene lookup returns CDR1 SGDLS and CDR2 YYNGEE. This CDR3 contains 12 residues. The CDR3 DNA reads TGTGCCAGCAGCTACAGGGAAAATGAGCAGTTCTTC. It yields the protein CASSYRENEQFF.

The V call is TRBV5-8, the J call TRBJ1-2; no clear D. The CDR3 consists of 11 residues. Germline CDR1 reads SGHTS; CDR2 reads YDEGEE. Trimming took 1 base from V and 10 from J, leaving 8 bases between them. CDR3 loop: CASSLYVLYTF. The CDR3 DNA follows: TGTGCCAGCAGCTTGTATGTCCTCTACACCTTC.

This clone was found a few times. The chain uses TRBV14 and TRBJ1-2; unclear D gene. V gave up 0 bases and J gave up 2 bases, with 7 bases separating them. The CDR3 totals 14 residues. Per germline, CDR1 SGHDN and CDR2 FVKESK. CDR3 protein: CASSQDSRNYGYTF. CDR3 sequence (DNA): TGTGCCAGCAGCCAAGATAGTAGAAACTATGGCTACACCTTC.

The CDR3 DNA sequence: TGTGCCAGCAGCTTCTCCGGACTAGCGGATACAGATACGCAGTATTTT. It translates to CASSFSGLADTDTQYF. The chain combines TRBV11-2 with TRBJ2-3; TRBD2 aligns across 10 bases. Germline CDR1 and CDR2: SGHAT and FQNNGV. J was trimmed by 3 bases and V by 3 bases; bases with no gene match: 6. The CDR3 is made up of 16 amino acids.